This paragraph covers one T cell receptor beta chain sequence. Its cognate antigen has yet to be identified. No much larger clonotype is one base removed from it; base qualities were not supplied. From each donor, a single peripheral blood sample of around 120 mL on average was drawn into heparinised tubes. Naive, central memory, regulatory and stem cell-like memory CD4+ T cells were sorted on a BD FACSAria II using a panel including CD45RO, CCR7, CD25, CD127, CD95 and CD27. Purity was above 95% for every sorted population. PBMCs were separated immediately by Lymphoprep density gradient centrifugation and were stained directly, without being cultured. To minimize batch effects, samples were stained and sorted in pairs, one healthy donor with one patient per experiment. All of the isolated RNA was reverse transcribed with the High Capacity cDNA Reverse Transcription Kit, so expressed TCRB transcripts were sequenced. Deep immunoSEQ sequencing was applied to naive, central memory and regulatory T cell samples, giving an average of about 3.8 million total reads per sample. Sorted cells were lysed in RLT buffer and RNA was extracted with DNase-treated RNeasy Micro or Mini kits, depending on cell number. To prevent cross-contamination, each cell subset was processed individually, whereas patient and healthy donor samples were processed jointly. Using the immunoSEQ multiplex PCR, TCRB sequences were amplified from cDNA into 87-bp fragments spanning the CDR3 region. Sequencing of the amplicons was done on the Illumina HiSeq platform. As for the authors' bioinformatics: PCR bias was computationally corrected using synthetic template baselines, reads within Hamming distance 2 were collapsed, and singletons that could not be merged were discarded. Reads were aligned against IMGT to assign V, D and J genes, CDR3 length and insertions or deletions at six rearrangement sites. Clonotype counts were normalized to sorted cell number within each subset before computing true diversity and Gini coefficients with the tcR R package. The overlap coefficient, calculated on TCRB nucleotide sequences, was used to measure repertoire sharing. Drawn from immuneACCESS, this table holds only the in-frame rearrangements with V and J called that TCRdb kept. Clones are partly lost; checked studies trace under half to an unresolved V gene and leave the rest unexplained. That table supplies the V and J calls and clone size; D and trimming were determined from the DNA. Across this sample there are some 360,000 clones, with around a tenth seen only once. In total, the top ten clones hold around 0.66% of the sample.

The CDR3 contains 14 residues, cysteine and phenylalanine counted. Left in the record is the CDR3 DNA by itself, 42 bases read in frame from the first base. Relative to germline, V is missing 6 bases and J is missing 2 bases, with 6 bases of the junction outside any gene match. Sequences MDHEN (CDR1) and SYDVKM (CDR2) are obtained from the germline V gene. These data are taken from a study of beta chain features in type 1 diabetes listed by TCRdb under 2018. For the study in its entirety: Mean age, gender distribution, total cell number and subset yield were not different between patients and healthy donors. The study compared the TCRB repertoires of sorted circulating CD4+ T cell subsets in recently diagnosed type 1 diabetes patients with those in matched healthy donors. A total of approximately 99,000,000 sorted cells were examined across all samples, and RNA yield correlated strongly with the number of cells per subset. Regulatory and stem cell-like memory subsets were isolated from only 8 patients and roughly eight healthy donors, whereas naive and central memory subsets came from all 28 donors.

General study outcomes and caveats: Fewer insertions and more nucleotide deletions at VDJ recombination sites were observed in patients with type 1 diabetes, implying thymic rearrangement abnormalities. In all four CD4+ subsets, TCRB CDR3 length was moderately but significantly shorter in type 1 diabetes patients. Naive, central memory and regulatory TCRB repertoires appeared more similar among patients than among healthy donors. Shorter templates might be favored by PCR, yet because patient and control samples were amplified and corrected together, any such skew would affect both groups equally. Because cDNA was sequenced instead of genomic DNA, activated cells with high expression could be over-represented, although the groups did not differ in activation or CD3 levels. HLA sub-analyses involved small numbers of individuals, so any influence of HLA type on TCRB rearrangement remained unresolved.

This clonotype was sampled from a young man with type 1 diabetes. In this chain, TRBV28 is recombined with TRBJ1-2, and TRBD1 aligns with 7 junction nucleotides. The sequencing input was central memory CD4+ T cells from blood. The bases read TGTGCCAGCAGCCCATTGACAGGGAACTATGGCTACACCTTC. Its translation is CASSPLTGNYGYTF.